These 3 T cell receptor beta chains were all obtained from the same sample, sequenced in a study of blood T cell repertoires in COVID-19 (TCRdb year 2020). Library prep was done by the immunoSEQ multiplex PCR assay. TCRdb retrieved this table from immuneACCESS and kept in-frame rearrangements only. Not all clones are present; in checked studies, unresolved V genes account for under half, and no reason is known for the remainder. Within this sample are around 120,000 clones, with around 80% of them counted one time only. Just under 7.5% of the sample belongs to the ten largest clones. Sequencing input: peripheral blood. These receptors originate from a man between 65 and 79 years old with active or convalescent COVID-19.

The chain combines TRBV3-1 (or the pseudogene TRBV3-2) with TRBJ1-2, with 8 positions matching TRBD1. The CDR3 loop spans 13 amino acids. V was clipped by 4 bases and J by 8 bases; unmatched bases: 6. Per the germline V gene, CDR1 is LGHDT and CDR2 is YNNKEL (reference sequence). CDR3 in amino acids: CASSLRQGWGYTF. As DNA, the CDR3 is TGTGCCAGCAGCCTAAGACAGGGGTGGGGCTACACCTTC.

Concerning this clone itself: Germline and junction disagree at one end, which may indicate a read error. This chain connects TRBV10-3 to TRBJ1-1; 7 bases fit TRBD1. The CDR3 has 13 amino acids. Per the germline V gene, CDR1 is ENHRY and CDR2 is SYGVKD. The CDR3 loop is CATSRQGSTEAFF. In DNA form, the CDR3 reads TGTGCCACCAGTCGACAGGGAAGCACTGAAGCTTTCTTT.

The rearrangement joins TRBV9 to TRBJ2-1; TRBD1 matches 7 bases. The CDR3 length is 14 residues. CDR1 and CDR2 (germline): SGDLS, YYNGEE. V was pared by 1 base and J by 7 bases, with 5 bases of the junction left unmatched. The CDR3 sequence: CASSVQIRGNEQFF. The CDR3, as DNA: TGTGCCAGCAGCGTACAGATCAGGGGGAATGAGCAGTTCTTC.